The rows below give T cell receptor beta chains drawn from one sample of a study of cytomegalovirus exposure and HLA in healthy donors. Sequenced by immunoSEQ multiplex PCR; TCRdb stores in-frame clones only, minus some. Counted here are approximately 140,000 clones, around 80% occurring once; the ten biggest clones make up 2.5% to 4%. Specimen: PBMCs. All receptors derive from a man between 35 and 55 years old in good health and CMV-seronegative. The CDR3 runs from the conserved cysteine through the conserved F or W. For some rows the clone size is stated as once, few or many, or as a class when expanded; others skip it.

17,-,TRBV18,TRBJ2-4,CASSRLQGNEAKNIQYF
15,-,TRBV5-5,TRBJ1-4,CASRGFGEANEKLFF
12,-,TRBV7-2,TRBJ2-7,CASSLGDTEQYF
15,-,TRBV4-3,TRBJ2-1,CASSFRQGTSNEQFF
20,-,TRBV28,TRBJ2-5,CASSSLKDLGAGALEETQYF
17,-,TRBV18,TRBJ2-5,CASSPQWDRGLMETQYF
15,-,TRBV6-7,TRBJ1-6,CASSYVSSYNSPLHF
14,few,TRBV6-6,TRBJ1-2,CASSDPRGPYGYTF
15,-,TRBV5-4,TRBJ1-4,CASSRRQAPNEKLFF
15,-,TRBV7-2,TRBJ1-1,CASSLEAGMKPEAFF
14,-,TRBV19,TRBJ2-3,CASGVAGGQDTQYF
14,-,TRBV6-5,TRBJ2-7,CASSYGGAPYEQYF
12,few,TRBV29-1,TRBJ1-1,CSTDRRNTEAFF
15,-,TRBV5-1,TRBJ2-1,CASSLDGGVTSEQFF
12,-,TRBV25-1,TRBJ2-1,CASSLRGDEQFF
15,-,TRBV28,TRBJ1-4,CASSLPGQFNEKLFF
14,-,TRBV5-5,TRBJ2-7,CASSSRQGGYEQYF
14,-,TRBV7-6,TRBJ1-1,CASSTYRGDTEAFF
14,-,TRBV9,TRBJ1-5,CASSEQGADQPQHF
15,-,TRBV6-1,TRBJ1-6,CASSVVRSYNSPLHF
19,once,TRBV10-2,TRBJ1-3,CASSESRRGREVSGNTIYF
16,-,TRBV7-9,TRBJ1-2,CASSLGTGQDSAGYTF
15,-,TRBV4-2,TRBJ2-5,CASSSGLAGLETQYF
14,-,TRBV7-3,TRBJ1-2,CASSLTPGGGGYTF
16,-,TRBV4-3,TRBJ1-3,CASSHAAKATGNTIYF
16,-,TRBV5-6,TRBJ2-3,CASSLPSDRSTDTQYF
16,-,TRBV5-1,TRBJ2-1,CASSLASRTSYNEQFF
16,-,TRBV5-6,TRBJ1-6,CASSLYRGHVGSPLHF
17,-,TRBV5-1,TRBJ2-2,CASSLEGTSGFPGELFF
17,-,TRBV4-2,TRBJ2-1,CASSPGLAEPLYNEQFF
15,-,TRBV7-3,TRBJ2-7,CASSPGTSDSYEQYF
15,-,TRBV10-3,TRBJ1-1,CAISDRGLMNTEAFF
15,few,TRBV5-1,TRBJ1-3,CASSLGEASGNTIYF
12,-,TRBV6-6,TRBJ1-1,CASSQQATEAFF
15,-,TRBV7-9,TRBJ2-1,CASSLRRVDNNEQFF
16,-,TRBV5-6,TRBJ1-1,CASSLSRVRANTEAFF
14,-,TRBV5-8,TRBJ1-1,CASPKERILGFAFF
16,-,TRBV28,TRBJ2-3,CASTRGRDSSTDTQYF